The clone carrying this TCR beta chain has ten or more counts. Its antigen is unidentified. It was cDNA, reverse transcribed from extracted RNA, that served as the sequencing template. Data came from immunoSEQ multiplex PCR; TCRdb stores just in-frame clones and leaves some out. The table lists 130,000 or so clones, around 87% of them singletons, with around 14% in the top ten. Treatment described: oral pan-JAK inhibitor, 5-10 mg twice daily. Using a FACSAria, the CD4+ and CD8+ T cells were sorted from the PBMCs. These data belong to a study of CD8+ T cells in alopecia areata. Germline V gene data show CDR1 as LGHNT and CDR2 as FRNRAP. V lost 1 base, J lost 5 bases, and 3 bases stayed unmatched. The CDR3 covers 15 residues. Study-wide results and limits: Throughout tofacitinib, many expanded lesional clones continued to persist in scalp and blood. Normal skin's resident alphabeta T cells are sequenced alongside lesional scalp T cells. Administration of tofacitinib significantly diminished scalp clonality and expanded CD8+ clones within the top 100.

Source: CD8+ T cells sorted from blood, taken at week 4, from a patient treated with tofacitinib. This TCR was sampled from a human donor with alopecia areata. This chain links TRBV12-5 with TRBJ2-2; 8 bases fit TRBD1. CDR3 sequence (DNA): TGTGCTAGTGGTTTGGGGACAGGGAGTACCGGGGAGCTGTTTTTT. Its protein product is CASGLGTGSTGELFF.